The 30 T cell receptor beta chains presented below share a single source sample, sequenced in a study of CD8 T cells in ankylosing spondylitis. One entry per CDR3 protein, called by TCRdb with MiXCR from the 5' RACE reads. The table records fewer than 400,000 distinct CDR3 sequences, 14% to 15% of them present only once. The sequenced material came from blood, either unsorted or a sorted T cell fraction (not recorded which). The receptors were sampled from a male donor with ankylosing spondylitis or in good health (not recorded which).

The CDR3 sequence: CASSQRAPGTTTGELFF. As DNA, the CDR3 is TGCGCCAGCAGCCAGCGGGCCCCCGGGACTACCACCGGGGAGCTGTTTTTT. This chain connects TRBV5-1 to TRBJ2-2; 7 bases agree with TRBD2. This CDR3 has 17 amino acids. CDR1 is SGHRS, CDR2 YFSETQ, per germline. The V segment lost 4 bases and the J segment 4 bases; nucleotides outside the gene matches: 13.

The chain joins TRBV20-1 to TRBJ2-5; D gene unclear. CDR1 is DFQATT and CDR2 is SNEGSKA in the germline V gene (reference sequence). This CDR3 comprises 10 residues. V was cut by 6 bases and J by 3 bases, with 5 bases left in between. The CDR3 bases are TGCAGTGCGAAGGAAGAGACCCAGTACTTC. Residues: CSAKEETQYF.

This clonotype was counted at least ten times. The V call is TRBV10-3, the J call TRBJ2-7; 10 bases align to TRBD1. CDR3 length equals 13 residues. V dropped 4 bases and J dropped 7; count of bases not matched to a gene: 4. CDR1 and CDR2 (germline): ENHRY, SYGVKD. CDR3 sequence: CAISGGQGREQYF. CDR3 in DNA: TGTGCCATCAGTGGGGGACAGGGGAGAGAGCAGTACTTC.

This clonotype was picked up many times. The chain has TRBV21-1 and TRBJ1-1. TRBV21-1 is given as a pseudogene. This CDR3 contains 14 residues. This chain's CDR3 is CASSKETVNTEAFF. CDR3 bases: TGTGCCAGCAGCAAAGAAACCGTGAACACTGAAGCTTTCTTT.

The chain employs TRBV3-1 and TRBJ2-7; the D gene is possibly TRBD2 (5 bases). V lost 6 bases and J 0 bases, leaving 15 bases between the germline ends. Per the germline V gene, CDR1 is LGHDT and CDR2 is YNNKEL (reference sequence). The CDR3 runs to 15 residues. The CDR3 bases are TGTGCCAGCAGACCCACCGGGATTGCCTCCTACGAGCAGTACTTC. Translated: CASRPTGIASYEQYF.

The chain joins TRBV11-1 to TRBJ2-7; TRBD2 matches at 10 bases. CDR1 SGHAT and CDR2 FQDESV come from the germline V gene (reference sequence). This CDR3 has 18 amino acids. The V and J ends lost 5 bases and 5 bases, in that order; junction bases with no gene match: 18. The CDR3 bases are TGTGCCAGCAGCCCCCCCTGGAAGCGGGAGGGTCTGAAGCACGAGCAGTACTTC. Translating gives CASSPPWKREGLKHEQYF.

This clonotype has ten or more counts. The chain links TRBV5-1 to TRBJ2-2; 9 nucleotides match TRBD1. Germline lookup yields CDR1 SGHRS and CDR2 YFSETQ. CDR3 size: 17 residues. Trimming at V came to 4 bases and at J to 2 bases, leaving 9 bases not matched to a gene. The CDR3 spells CASSPTPGQGNTGELFF. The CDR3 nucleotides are TGCGCCAGCAGCCCCACGCCGGGACAGGGAAACACCGGGGAGCTGTTTTTT. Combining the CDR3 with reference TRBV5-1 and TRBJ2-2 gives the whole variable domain KAGVTQTPRYLIKTRGQQVTLSCSPISGHRSVSWYQQTPGQGLQFLFEYFSETQRNKGNFPGRFSGRQFSNSRSEMNVSTLELGDSALYLCASSPTPGQGNTGELFFGEGSRLTVL.

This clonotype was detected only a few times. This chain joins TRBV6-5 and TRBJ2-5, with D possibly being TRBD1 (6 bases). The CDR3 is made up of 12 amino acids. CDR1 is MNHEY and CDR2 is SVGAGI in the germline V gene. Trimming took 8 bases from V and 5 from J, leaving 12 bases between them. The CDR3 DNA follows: TGTGCCAGCCGAGGGGGAAGGGAGACCCAGTACTTC. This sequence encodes CASRGGRETQYF.

The CDR3 reads CATSWRRQNTEAFF. The CDR3 DNA sequence: TGTGCCACTAGTTGGAGGCGTCAGAACACTGAAGCTTTCTTT. The genes are TRBV24-1 and TRBJ1-1; D is unclear. The CDR3 covers 14 residues. Germline CDR1 is KGHDR and CDR2 is SFDVKD. Deletions cut 10 bases from V and 1 base from J, with 15 bases between.

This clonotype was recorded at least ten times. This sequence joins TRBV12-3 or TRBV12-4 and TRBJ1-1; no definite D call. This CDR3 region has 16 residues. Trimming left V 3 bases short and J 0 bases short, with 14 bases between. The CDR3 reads CASSFFRKGMNTEAFF. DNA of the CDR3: TGTGCCAGCAGTTTCTTTCGCAAAGGAATGAACACTGAAGCTTTCTTT.

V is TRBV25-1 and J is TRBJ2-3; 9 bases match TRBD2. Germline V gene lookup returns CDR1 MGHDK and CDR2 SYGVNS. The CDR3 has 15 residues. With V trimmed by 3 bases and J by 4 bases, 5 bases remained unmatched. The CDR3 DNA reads TGTGCCAGCAGTGACCCTAGCGGGGAACCAGATACGCAGTATTTT. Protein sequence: CASSDPSGEPDTQYF.

The CDR3 reads CSARVAGKETQYF. In DNA, the CDR3 is TGCAGTGCTAGAGTGGCAGGAAAAGAGACCCAGTACTTC. This chain links TRBV20-1 with TRBJ2-5; D is uncertain. The CDR3 spans 13 residues. The ends were cut back, 1 base at V and 3 bases at J, with 9 bases in the middle. In germline, CDR1 is DFQATT, CDR2 SNEGSKA (reference sequence).

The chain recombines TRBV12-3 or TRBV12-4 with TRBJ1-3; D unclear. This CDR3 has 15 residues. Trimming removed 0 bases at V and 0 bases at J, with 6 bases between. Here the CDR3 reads CASSLAASSGNTIYF. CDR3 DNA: TGTGCCAGCAGTTTAGCGGCCAGCTCTGGAAACACCATATATTTT.

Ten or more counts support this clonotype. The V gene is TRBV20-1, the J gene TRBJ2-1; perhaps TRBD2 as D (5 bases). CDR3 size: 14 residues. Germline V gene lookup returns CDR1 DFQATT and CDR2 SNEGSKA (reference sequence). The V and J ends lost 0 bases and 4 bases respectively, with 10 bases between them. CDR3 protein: CSAREQAEYNEQFF. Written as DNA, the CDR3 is TGCAGTGCTAGAGAGCAAGCGGAGTACAATGAGCAGTTCTTC.

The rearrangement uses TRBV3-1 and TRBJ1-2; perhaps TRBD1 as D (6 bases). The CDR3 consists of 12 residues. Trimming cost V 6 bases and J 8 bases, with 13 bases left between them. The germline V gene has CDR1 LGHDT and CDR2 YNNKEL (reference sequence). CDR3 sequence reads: CASSPNREGYTF. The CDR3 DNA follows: TGTGCCAGCAGTCCTAACAGGGAAGGCTACACCTTC. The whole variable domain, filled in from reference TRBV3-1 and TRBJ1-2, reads DTAVSQTPKYLVTQMGNDKSIKCEQNLGHDTMYWYKQDSKKFLKIMFSYNNKELIINETVPNRFSPKSPDKAHLNLHINSLELGDSAVYFCASSPNREGYTFGSGTRLTVV.

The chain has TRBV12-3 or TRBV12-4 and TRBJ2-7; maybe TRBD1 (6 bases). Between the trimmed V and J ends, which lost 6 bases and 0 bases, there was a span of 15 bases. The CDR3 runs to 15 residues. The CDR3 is CASRGDIRDSYEQYF. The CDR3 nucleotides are TGTGCCAGCAGGGGGGACATCCGAGACTCCTACGAGCAGTACTTC.

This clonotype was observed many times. CDR3 in amino acids: CASSIGGTEAFF. The DNA of the CDR3 is TGTGCCAGCAGCATCGGAGGGACTGAAGCTTTCTTT. V is TRBV6-6 and J is TRBJ1-1; the D is unclear. The CDR3 is 12 amino acids. CDR1 MNHNY and CDR2 SVGAGI come from the germline V gene (reference sequence). V gave up 6 bases and J gave up 5 bases, with 10 bases separating them.

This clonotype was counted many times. CDR3 sequence reads: CASSLYLGELFF. Written as DNA, the CDR3 is TGTGCCAGCAGCTTATACCTCGGGGAGCTGTTTTTT. V and J are TRBV7-2 and TRBJ2-2; no clear D. The V and J ends lost 2 bases and 7 bases respectively, with 5 bases between them. This CDR3 is 12 amino acids long. Germline V gene sequence: CDR1 SGHTA, CDR2 FQGNSA.

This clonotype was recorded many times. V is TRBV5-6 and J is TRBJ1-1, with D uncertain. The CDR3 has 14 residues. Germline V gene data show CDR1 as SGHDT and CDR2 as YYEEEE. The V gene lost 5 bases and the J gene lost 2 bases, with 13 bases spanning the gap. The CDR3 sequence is CASSLGRTNTEAFF. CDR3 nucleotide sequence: TGTGCCAGCAGTTTAGGACGGACTAACACTGAAGCTTTCTTT.

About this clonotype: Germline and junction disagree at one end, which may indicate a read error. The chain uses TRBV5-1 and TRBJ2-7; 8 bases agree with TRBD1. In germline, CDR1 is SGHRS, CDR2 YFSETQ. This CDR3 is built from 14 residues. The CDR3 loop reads CASSLEGTGPLSDF. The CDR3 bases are TGCGCCAGCAGCTTGGAGGGGACAGGACCCCTCTCGGACTTC.

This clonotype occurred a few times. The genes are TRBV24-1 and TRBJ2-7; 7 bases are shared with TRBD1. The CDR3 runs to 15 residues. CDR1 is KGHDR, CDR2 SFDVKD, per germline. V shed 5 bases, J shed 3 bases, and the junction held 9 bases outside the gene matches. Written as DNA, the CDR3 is TGTGCCACCAGTGCGGTCAGGCAGGGGGACTACGAGCAGTACTTC. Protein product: CATSAVRQGDYEQYF.

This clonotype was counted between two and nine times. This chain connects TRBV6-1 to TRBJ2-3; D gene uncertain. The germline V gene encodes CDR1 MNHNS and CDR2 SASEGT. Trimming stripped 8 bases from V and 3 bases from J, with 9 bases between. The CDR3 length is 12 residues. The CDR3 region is CASLARTDTQYF. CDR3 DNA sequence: TGTGCCAGCCTTGCCCGGACAGATACGCAGTATTTT.

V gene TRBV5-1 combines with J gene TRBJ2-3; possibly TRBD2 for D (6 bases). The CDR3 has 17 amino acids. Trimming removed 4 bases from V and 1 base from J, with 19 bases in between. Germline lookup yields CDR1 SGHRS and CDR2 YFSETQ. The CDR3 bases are TGCGCCAGCAGCCCATCTGGCGTGGCGGGGCGCACAGATACGCAGTATTTT. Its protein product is CASSPSGVAGRTDTQYF.

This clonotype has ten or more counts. CDR3 nucleotides: TGTGCCATCAGTGGCAAAGACAGCCCGAGCTCCTACAATGAGCAGTTCTTC. Amino acid sequence: CAISGKDSPSSYNEQFF. The gene calls are TRBV10-3 and TRBJ2-1; TRBD1 might be the D (5 bases). The germline V gene has CDR1 ENHRY and CDR2 SYGVKD. Trimming cost V 4 bases and J 0 bases, with 16 bases left between them. The CDR3 has 17 residues.

The CDR3 region is CSARDRSGSRPSTDTQYF. CDR3 in DNA: TGCAGTGCTAGAGATAGGAGCGGGAGTCGCCCTAGCACAGATACGCAGTATTTT. This chain links TRBV20-1 with TRBJ2-3, with TRBD2 matching 8 bases. Germline V gene sequence: CDR1 DFQATT, CDR2 SNEGSKA (reference sequence). The trim removed 0 bases at V and 0 bases at J, leaving 11 bases unmatched. The CDR3 contains 18 residues.

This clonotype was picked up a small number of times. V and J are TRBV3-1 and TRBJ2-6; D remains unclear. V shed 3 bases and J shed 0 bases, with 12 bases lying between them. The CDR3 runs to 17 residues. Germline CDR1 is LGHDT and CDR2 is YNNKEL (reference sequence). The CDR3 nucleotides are TGTGCCAGCAGCCAGGGTATGAGCATCTCTGGGGCCAACGTCCTGACTTTC. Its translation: CASSQGMSISGANVLTF.

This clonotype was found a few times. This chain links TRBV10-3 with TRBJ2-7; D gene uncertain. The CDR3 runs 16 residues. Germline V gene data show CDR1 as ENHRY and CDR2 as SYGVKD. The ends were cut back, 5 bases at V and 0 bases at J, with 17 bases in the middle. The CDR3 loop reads CAISSSIDTSSYEQYF. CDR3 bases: TGTGCCATCAGTAGCTCAATAGACACGAGCTCCTACGAGCAGTACTTC.

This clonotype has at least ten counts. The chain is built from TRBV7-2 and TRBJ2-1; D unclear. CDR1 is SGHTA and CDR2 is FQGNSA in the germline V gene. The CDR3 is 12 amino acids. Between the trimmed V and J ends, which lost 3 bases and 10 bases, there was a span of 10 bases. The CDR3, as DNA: TGTGCCAGCAGCTTGGCTGGGCGGGAGCAGTTCTTC. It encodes CASSLAGREQFF.

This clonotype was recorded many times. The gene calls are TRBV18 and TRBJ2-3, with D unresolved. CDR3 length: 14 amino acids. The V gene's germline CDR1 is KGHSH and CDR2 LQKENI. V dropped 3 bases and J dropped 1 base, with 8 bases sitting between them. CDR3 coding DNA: TGTGCCAGCTCACCCCCGACACGCACAGATACGCAGTATTTT. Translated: CASSPPTRTDTQYF.

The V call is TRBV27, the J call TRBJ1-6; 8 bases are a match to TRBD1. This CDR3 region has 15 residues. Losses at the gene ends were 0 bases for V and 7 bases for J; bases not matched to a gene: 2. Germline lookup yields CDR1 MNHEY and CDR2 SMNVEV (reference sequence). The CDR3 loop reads CASSLSTGGNSPLHF. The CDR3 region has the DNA TGTGCCAGCAGTTTATCTACAGGGGGGAATTCACCCCTCCACTTT.